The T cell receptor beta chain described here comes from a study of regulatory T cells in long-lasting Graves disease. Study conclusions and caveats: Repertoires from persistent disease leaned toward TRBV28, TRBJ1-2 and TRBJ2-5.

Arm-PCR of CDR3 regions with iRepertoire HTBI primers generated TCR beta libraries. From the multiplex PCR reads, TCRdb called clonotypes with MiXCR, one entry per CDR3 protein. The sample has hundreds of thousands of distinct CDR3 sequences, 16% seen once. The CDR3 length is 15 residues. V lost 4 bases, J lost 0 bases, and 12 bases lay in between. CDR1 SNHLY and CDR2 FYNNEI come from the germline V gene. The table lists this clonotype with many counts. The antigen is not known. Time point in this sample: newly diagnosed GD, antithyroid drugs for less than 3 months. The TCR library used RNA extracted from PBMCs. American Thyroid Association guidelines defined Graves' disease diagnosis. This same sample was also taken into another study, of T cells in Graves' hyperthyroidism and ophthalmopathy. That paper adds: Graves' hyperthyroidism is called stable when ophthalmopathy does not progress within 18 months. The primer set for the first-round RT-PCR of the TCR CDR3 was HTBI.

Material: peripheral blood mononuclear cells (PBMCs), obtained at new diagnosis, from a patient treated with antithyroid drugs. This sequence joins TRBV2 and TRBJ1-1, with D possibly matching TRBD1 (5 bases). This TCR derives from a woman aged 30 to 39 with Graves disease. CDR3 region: CASSVEGRVNTEAFF. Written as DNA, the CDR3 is TGTGCCAGCAGTGTCGAAGGCAGGGTGAACACTGAAGCTTTCTTT.